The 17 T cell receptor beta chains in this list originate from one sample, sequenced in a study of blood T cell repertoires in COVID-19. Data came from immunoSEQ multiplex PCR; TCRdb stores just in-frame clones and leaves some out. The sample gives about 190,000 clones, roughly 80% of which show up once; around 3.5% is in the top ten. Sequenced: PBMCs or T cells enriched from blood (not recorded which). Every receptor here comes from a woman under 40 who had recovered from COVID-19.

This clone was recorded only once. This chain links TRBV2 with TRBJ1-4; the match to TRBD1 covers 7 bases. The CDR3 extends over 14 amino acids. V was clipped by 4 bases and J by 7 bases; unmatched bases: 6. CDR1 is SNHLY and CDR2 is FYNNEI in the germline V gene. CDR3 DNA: TGTGCCAGCAGTGGGGGGACAGCTGGTGAAAAACTGTTTTTT. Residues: CASSGGTAGEKLFF.

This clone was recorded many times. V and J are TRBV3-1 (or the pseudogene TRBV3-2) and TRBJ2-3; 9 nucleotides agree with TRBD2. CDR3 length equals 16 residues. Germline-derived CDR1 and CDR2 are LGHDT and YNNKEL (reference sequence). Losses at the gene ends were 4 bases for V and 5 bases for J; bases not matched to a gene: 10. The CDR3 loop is CASSRQLAGAGDTQYF. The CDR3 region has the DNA TGTGCCAGCAGCCGACAATTAGCGGGGGCTGGAGATACGCAGTATTTT.

CDR3: CASSSRGRRHYGYTF. The CDR3 nucleotides read TGTGCCAGCAGCTCTCGAGGAAGGCGGCACTATGGCTACACCTTC. The chain joins TRBV13 to TRBJ1-2; D remains unclear. The V gene's germline CDR1 is PRHDT and CDR2 FYEKMQ (reference sequence). V lost 4 bases, J lost 3 bases, and 15 bases lay in between. The CDR3 is made up of 15 amino acids.

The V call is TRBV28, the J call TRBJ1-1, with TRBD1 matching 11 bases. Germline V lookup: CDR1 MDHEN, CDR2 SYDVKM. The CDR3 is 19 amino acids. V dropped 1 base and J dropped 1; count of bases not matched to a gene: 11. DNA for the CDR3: TGTGCCAGCAGTTTATTGAATTGGACAGGGGGCTCGGGGAACACTGAAGCTTTCTTT. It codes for CASSLLNWTGGSGNTEAFF. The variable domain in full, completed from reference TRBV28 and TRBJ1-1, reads DVKVTQSSRYLVKRTGEKVFLECVQDMDHENMFWYRQDPGLGLRLIYFSYDVKMKEKGDIPEGYSVSREKKERFSLILESASTNQTSMYLCASSLLNWTGGSGNTEAFFGQGTRLTVV.

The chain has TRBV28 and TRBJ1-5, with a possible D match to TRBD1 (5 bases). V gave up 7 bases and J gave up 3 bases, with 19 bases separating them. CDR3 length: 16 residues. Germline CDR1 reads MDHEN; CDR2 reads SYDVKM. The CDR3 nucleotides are TGTGCCAGCATCGCCTCGGGGGTATCCCACAATCAGCCCCAGCATTTT. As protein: CASIASGVSHNQPQHF.

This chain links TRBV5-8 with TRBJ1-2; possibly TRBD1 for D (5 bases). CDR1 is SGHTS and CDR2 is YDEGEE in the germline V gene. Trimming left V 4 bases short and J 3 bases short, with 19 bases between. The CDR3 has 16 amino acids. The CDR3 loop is CASSPTQGSDYYGYTF. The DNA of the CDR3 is TGTGCCAGCAGCCCAACTCAGGGCTCGGATTACTATGGCTACACCTTC.

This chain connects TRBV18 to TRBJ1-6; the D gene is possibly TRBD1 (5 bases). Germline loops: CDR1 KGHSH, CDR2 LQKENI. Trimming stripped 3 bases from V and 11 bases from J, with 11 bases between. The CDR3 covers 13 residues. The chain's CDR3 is CASSPQGATPLHF. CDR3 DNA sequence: TGTGCCAGCTCACCCCAGGGTGCGACACCCCTCCACTTT.

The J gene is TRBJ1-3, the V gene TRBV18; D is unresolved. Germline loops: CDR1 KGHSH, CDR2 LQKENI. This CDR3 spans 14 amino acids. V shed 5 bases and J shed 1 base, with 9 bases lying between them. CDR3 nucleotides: TGTGCCAGCTCAGAAGACATATCTGGAAACACCATATATTTT. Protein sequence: CASSEDISGNTIYF.

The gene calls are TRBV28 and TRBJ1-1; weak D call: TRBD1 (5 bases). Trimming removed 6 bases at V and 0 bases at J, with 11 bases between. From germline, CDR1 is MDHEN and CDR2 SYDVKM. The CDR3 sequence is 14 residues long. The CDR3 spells CASSMRGVNTEAFF. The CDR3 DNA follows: TGTGCCAGCAGCATGCGGGGCGTGAACACTGAAGCTTTCTTT.

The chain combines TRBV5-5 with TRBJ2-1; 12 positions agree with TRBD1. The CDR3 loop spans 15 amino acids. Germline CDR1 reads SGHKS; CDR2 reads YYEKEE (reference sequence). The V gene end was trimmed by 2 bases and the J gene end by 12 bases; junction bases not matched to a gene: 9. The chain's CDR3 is CASSFRDRGLHSQFF. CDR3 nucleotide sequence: TGTGCCAGCAGCTTCCGGGACAGGGGGCTTCATTCGCAGTTCTTC.

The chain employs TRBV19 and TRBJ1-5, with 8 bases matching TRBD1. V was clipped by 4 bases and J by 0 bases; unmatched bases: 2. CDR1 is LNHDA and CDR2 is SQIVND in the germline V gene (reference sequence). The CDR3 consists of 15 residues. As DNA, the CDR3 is TGTGCCAGTAGTACGACAGGGGATAGCAATCAGCCCCAGCATTTT. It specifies CASSTTGDSNQPQHF.

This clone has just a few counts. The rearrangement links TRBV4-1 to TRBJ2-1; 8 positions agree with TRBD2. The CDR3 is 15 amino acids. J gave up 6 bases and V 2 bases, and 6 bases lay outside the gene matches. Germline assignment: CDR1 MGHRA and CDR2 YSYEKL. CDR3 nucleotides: TGCGCCAGCAGCCAACGAGCGGGGGCCCTCAATGAGCAGTTCTTC. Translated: CASSQRAGALNEQFF.

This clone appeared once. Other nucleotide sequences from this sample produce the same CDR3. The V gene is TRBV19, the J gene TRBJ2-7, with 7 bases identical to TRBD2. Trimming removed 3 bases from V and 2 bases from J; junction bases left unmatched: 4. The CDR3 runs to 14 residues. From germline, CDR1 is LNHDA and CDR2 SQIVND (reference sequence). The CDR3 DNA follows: TGTGCCAGTAGTATGTCTAGCGGAACCTACGAGCAGTACTTC. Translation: CASSMSSGTYEQYF.

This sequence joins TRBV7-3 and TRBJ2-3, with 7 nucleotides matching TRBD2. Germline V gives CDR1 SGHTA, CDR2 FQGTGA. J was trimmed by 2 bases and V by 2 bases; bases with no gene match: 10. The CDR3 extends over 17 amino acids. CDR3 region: CASSLLGGTFLTDTQYF. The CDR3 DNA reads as TGTGCCAGCAGCTTATTGGGGGGGACGTTCCTCACAGATACGCAGTATTTT.

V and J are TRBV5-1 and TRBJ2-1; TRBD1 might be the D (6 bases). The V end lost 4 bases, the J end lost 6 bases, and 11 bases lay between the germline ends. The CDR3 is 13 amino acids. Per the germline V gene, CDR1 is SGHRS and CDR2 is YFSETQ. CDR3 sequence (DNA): TGCGCCAGCAGCCGAGGGGACACCAATGAGCAGTTCTTC. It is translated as CASSRGDTNEQFF.

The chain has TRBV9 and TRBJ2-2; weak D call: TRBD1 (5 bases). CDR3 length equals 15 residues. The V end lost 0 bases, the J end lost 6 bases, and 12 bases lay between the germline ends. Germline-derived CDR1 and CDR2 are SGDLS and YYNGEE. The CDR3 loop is CASSVGGRRAGELFF. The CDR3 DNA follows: TGTGCCAGCAGCGTAGGGGGTCGCAGGGCCGGGGAGCTGTTTTTT.

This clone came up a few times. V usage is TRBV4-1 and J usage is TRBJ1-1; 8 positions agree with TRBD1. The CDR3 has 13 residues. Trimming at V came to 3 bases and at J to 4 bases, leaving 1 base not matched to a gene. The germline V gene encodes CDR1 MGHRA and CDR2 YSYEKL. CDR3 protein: CASSHDRGTEAFF. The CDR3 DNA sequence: TGCGCCAGCAGCCACGACAGGGGCACTGAAGCTTTCTTT.